Sequencing of this TCR beta chain was carried out in a study of cytomegalovirus exposure and HLA in healthy donors. Profiled with immunoSEQ multiplex PCR; TCRdb holds only in-frame clones, not every one. Of 250,000 to 300,000 clones listed, 90% are singletons. In germline, CDR1 is SGHKS, CDR2 YYEKEE (reference sequence). This CDR3 is built from 13 residues. V lost 6 bases to trimming and J lost 1 base; unmatched junction nucleotides: 3. The donors were in the approximately 120-subject validation cohort, distinct from the roughly 700-subject first cohort. The V and J genes are TRBV5-5 and TRBJ1-1; 7 positions agree with TRBD1. The TCR comes from a woman in her late teens or twenties in good health and CMV-seronegative. The source material was PBMCs. CDR3 DNA sequence: TGTGCCAGCACCGGGACAGCGAACACTGAAGCTTTCTTT. It codes for CASTGTANTEAFF. Complete variable domain (other parts from reference TRBV5-5 and TRBJ1-1): DAGVTQSPTHLIKTRGQQVTLRCSPISGHKSVSWYQQVLGQGPQFIFQYYEKEERGRGNFPDRFSARQFPNYSSELNVNALLLGDSALYLCASTGTANTEAFFGQGTRLTVV.